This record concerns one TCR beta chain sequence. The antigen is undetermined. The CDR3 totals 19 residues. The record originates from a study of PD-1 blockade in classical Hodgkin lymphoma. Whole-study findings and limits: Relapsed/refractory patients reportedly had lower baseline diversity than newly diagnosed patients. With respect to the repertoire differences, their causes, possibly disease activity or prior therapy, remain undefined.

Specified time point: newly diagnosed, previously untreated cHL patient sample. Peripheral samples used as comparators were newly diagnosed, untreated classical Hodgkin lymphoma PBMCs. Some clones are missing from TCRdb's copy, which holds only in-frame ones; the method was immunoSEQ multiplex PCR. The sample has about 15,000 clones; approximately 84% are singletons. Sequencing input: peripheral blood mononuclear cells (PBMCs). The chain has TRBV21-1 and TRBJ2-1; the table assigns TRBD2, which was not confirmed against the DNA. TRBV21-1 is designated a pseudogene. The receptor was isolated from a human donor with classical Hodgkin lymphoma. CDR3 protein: CASSKEGVETSVAYNEQFF. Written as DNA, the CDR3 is TGTGCCAGCAGCAAAGAGGGGGTAGAGACTAGCGTGGCCTACAATGAGCAGTTCTTC.